Presented here are 2 T cell receptor beta chains from one specimen sequenced in a study of cytomegalovirus exposure and HLA in healthy donors. The study ran its PCR with 60 Vbeta and 13 Jbeta primers. Assay: immunoSEQ multiplex PCR; the TCRdb copy retains only in-frame clones and omits some. The repertoire holds around 200,000 clones, with approximately 85% as singletons. Input material: PBMCs. The receptors come from a woman aged 45-59 years in good health and CMV-seronegative.

The V and J genes are TRBV4-1 and TRBJ2-1; TRBD1 is a possible D gene (5 bases). Germline CDR1 is MGHRA and CDR2 is YSYEKL. The CDR3 runs 14 residues. V was shortened by 3 bases and J by 6 bases, with 12 bases between the two germline ends. The CDR3 DNA reads as TGCGCCAGCAGCCATCTATCAGGGCCCAATGAGCAGTTCTTC. Encoded protein: CASSHLSGPNEQFF.

This rearrangement joins TRBV25-1 to TRBJ2-5, with TRBD2 matching 9 bases. The V segment lost 4 bases and the J segment 1 base; nucleotides outside the gene matches: 4. Germline CDR1 MGHDK, CDR2 SYGVNS. The CDR3 length is 15 residues. The CDR3 sequence is CASSVRGLAQETQYF. For the CDR3, the DNA is TGTGCCAGCAGTGTCCGGGGACTAGCCCAAGAGACCCAGTACTTC.